A single sample gave rise to the 11 T cell receptor beta chains below, sequenced in a study of blood T cell repertoires in COVID-19. Using immunoSEQ multiplex PCR, the repertoire was profiled, and TCRdb retains in-frame clones only, with some absent. The sample carries hundreds of thousands of clones, roughly 90% recorded once. The sequenced material came from PBMCs or T cells enriched from blood (not recorded which). These receptor sequences come from a woman in her twenties or thirties with acute COVID-19.

This rearrangement joins TRBV28 to TRBJ2-2; unclear D gene. This CDR3 region has 13 residues. The germline V gene encodes CDR1 MDHEN and CDR2 SYDVKM. V lost 8 bases to trimming and J lost 3 bases, with 10 bases between them. The DNA of the CDR3 is TGTGCCAGCGAGAACAGCTACACCGGGGAGCTGTTTTTT. Translating gives CASENSYTGELFF. Using reference TRBV28 and TRBJ2-2 for the parts outside the CDR3, the full variable domain is DVKVTQSSRYLVKRTGEKVFLECVQDMDHENMFWYRQDPGLGLRLIYFSYDVKMKEKGDIPEGYSVSREKKERFSLILESASTNQTSMYLCASENSYTGELFFGEGSRLTVL.

The chain couples TRBV5-1 to TRBJ2-1; 11 bases line up with TRBD2. The germline V gene has CDR1 SGHRS and CDR2 YFSETQ. This CDR3 region has 16 residues. Losses at the gene ends were 4 bases for V and 5 bases for J; bases not matched to a gene: 8. In nucleotides, the CDR3 is TGCGCCAGCAGCCCCCGAACTAGCGGGAGCCACAATGAGCAGTTCTTC. Translation: CASSPRTSGSHNEQFF.

The genes are TRBV28 and TRBJ2-3; 8 positions agree with TRBD2. The germline V gene encodes CDR1 MDHEN and CDR2 SYDVKM. CDR3 length equals 15 residues. Losses at the gene ends were 3 bases for V and 2 bases for J; bases not matched to a gene: 4. For the CDR3, the DNA is TGTGCCAGCAGTTTTGTCGGGAGGGACACAGATACGCAGTATTTT. Translated: CASSFVGRDTDTQYF.

As to this clone: With a much larger clone just one base away, this may be a read error. The chain employs TRBV27 and TRBJ2-1; possible D gene TRBD1, 6 bases. Germline V lookup: CDR1 MNHEY, CDR2 SMNVEV (reference sequence). V lost 5 bases and J 8 bases, leaving 7 bases between the germline ends. CDR3 length equals 11 residues. For the CDR3, the DNA is TGTGCCAGCAGTCCAGGGGATGAGCAGTTCTTC. Its protein is CASSPGDEQFF.

This clone was picked up one time. The chain links TRBV9 to TRBJ2-3, with D possibly TRBD2 on 6 matching bases. This CDR3 spans 17 amino acids. The V end lost 2 bases, the J end lost 2 bases, and 18 bases lay between the germline ends. CDR1 and CDR2 (germline): SGDLS, YYNGEE. The CDR3 region is CASSVSTGTRYTDTQYF. In nucleotides, the CDR3 is TGTGCCAGCAGCGTCAGTACCGGGACTCGCTACACAGATACGCAGTATTTT.

This clone showed up just once. The genes are TRBV19 and TRBJ2-7; 13 bases agree with TRBD2. This CDR3 contains 14 residues. In germline, CDR1 is LNHDA, CDR2 SQIVND (reference sequence). Trimming at V came to 6 bases and at J to 5 bases, leaving 4 bases not matched to a gene. CDR3 region: CASRRTSGRHEQYF. CDR3 sequence (DNA): TGTGCCAGTAGAAGGACTAGCGGGAGACACGAGCAGTACTTC.

V gene TRBV29-1 combines with J gene TRBJ2-7; 9 bases are a match to TRBD1. Germline CDR1 is SQVTM and CDR2 is ANQGSEA. The CDR3 runs 11 residues. Unmatched junction bases numbered 3, after V lost 7 bases and J lost 5 bases. The CDR3, as DNA: TGCAGCGCCGGGACAGGGCACGAGCAGTACTTC. Protein sequence: CSAGTGHEQYF.

The chain joins TRBV7-8 to TRBJ1-6, with a possible D match to TRBD1 (5 bases). V lost 2 bases to trimming and J lost 7 bases, with 12 bases between them. From germline, CDR1 is SGHVS and CDR2 FQNEAQ. This CDR3 comprises 15 residues. The DNA for the CDR3 is TGTGCCAGCAGCTTAAGTAAGGGGCTGAATTCACCCCTCCACTTT. It specifies CASSLSKGLNSPLHF. The variable domain in full, completed from reference TRBV7-8 and TRBJ1-6, reads GAGVSQSPRYKVAKRGQDVALRCDPISGHVSLFWYQQALGQGPEFLTYFQNEAQLDKSGLPSDRFFAERPEGSVSTLKIQRTQQEDSAVYLCASSLSKGLNSPLHFGNGTRLTVT.

This sequence joins TRBV19 and TRBJ2-1; TRBD2 agrees at 9 bases. The V segment lost 7 bases and the J segment 8 bases; nucleotides outside the gene matches: 9. Germline lookup yields CDR1 LNHDA and CDR2 SQIVND (reference sequence). The CDR3 covers 14 residues. CDR3 in amino acids: CASKDSGSKDEQFF. The CDR3, as DNA: TGTGCCAGTAAGGATAGCGGGAGTAAGGATGAGCAGTTCTTC.

This chain connects TRBV7-3 to TRBJ2-2, with D perhaps TRBD1 (7 bases). In germline, CDR1 is SGHTA, CDR2 FQGTGA. Trimming shortened V by 5 bases and J by 6 bases, and 22 bases separated the two germline ends. The CDR3 covers 17 residues. This CDR3 reads CASSTNSGGSFAGELFF. The CDR3 nucleotides read TGTGCCAGCAGCACTAACTCAGGGGGGTCCTTCGCCGGGGAGCTGTTTTTT.

V usage is TRBV7-2 and J usage is TRBJ2-7; TRBD2 might be the D (5 bases). With 1 base removed from V and 1 base from J, the gap between germline ends came to 8 bases. The germline gives CDR1 SGHTA, CDR2 FQGNSA. The CDR3 is 14 residues long. CDR3: CASSLDAGSYEQYF. The CDR3 bases are TGTGCCAGCAGCTTAGACGCGGGTTCCTACGAGCAGTACTTC.